Below, 27 T cell receptor beta chains from the same sample are listed, as sequenced in a study of blood T cell repertoires in COVID-19. Method: immunoSEQ multiplex PCR; TCRdb's copy keeps in-frame clones and lacks some. The sample includes 80,000 to 95,000 clones, more than 70% of them seen just once. The specimen sequenced was peripheral blood. Receptors were obtained from a woman between 70 and 85 years old with acute or convalescent COVID-19.

This chain links TRBV7-2 with TRBJ2-5; tentative D call: TRBD2 (5 bases). There are 14 residues in the CDR3. CDR1 is SGHTA, CDR2 FQGNSA, per germline. V lost 2 bases to trimming and J lost 4 bases, with 11 bases between them. This CDR3 is CASSLNPTRETQYF. The DNA for the CDR3 is TGTGCCAGCAGCTTAAACCCAACTAGAGAGACCCAGTACTTC.

This chain joins TRBV3-1 (or the pseudogene TRBV3-2) and TRBJ2-5; 11 positions match TRBD1. The germline V gene encodes CDR1 LGHDT and CDR2 YNNKEL (reference sequence). This CDR3 has 17 residues. The ends lost 4 bases at V and 2 bases at J; junction bases unmatched: 9. The DNA for the CDR3 is TGTGCCAGCAGCCCCCGGGACAGGGGGGAAATTCAAGAGACCCAGTACTTC. Translated, it gives CASSPRDRGEIQETQYF.

This sequence joins TRBV11-2 and TRBJ2-1; the match to TRBD2 covers 7 bases. CDR1 and CDR2 (germline): SGHAT, FQNNGV. CDR3 length: 15 residues. The V segment lost 5 bases and the J segment 5 bases; nucleotides outside the gene matches: 9. The CDR3 nucleotides are TGTGCCAGCAGCCTAGGTGGGACTACAGACAATGAGCAGTTCTTC. Protein sequence: CASSLGGTTDNEQFF.

V is TRBV15 and J is TRBJ2-3; 13 bases align to TRBD2. This CDR3 contains 18 residues. Germline loops: CDR1 LNHNV, CDR2 YYDKDF (reference sequence). With 1 base clipped from V and 1 base from J, the junction kept 5 bases outside the gene matches. This CDR3 reads CATSRGWTSGGGTDTQYF. CDR3 nucleotide sequence: TGTGCCACCAGCAGAGGGTGGACTAGCGGGGGCGGCACAGATACGCAGTATTTT.

The chain recombines TRBV2 with TRBJ2-5, with 10 bases aligning to TRBD2. The junction had 4 bases not matched to a gene; V was cut back by 5 bases and J by 1 base. This CDR3 has 15 amino acids. Germline CDR1 and CDR2: SNHLY and FYNNEI. The CDR3 DNA sequence: TGTGCCAGCAGTCCTCGGACTAGCGGCCAAGAGACCCAGTACTTC. Protein: CASSPRTSGQETQYF. The complete variable domain, with remaining parts taken from reference TRBV2 and TRBJ2-5, reads EPEVTQTPSHQVTQMGQEVILRCVPISNHLYFYWYRQILGQKVEFLVSFYNNEISEKSEIFDDQFSVERPDGSNFTLKIRSTKLEDSAMYFCASSPRTSGQETQYFGPGTRLLVL.

The gene calls are TRBV18 and TRBJ2-5, with D perhaps TRBD2 (6 bases). This CDR3 is built from 12 residues. Germline V gives CDR1 KGHSH, CDR2 LQKENI. With 2 bases removed from V and 12 bases from J, the gap between germline ends came to 13 bases. The CDR3 DNA reads TGTGCCAGCTCACCATTTCGCGGGGAGAAGTACTTC. Protein product: CASSPFRGEKYF.

The table lists this clone with a count of one. The V and J genes are TRBV5-1 and TRBJ2-5, with 8 bases identical to TRBD1. The germline CDR1 and CDR2 sequences are SGHRS and YFSETQ. The CDR3 contains 16 residues. V dropped 4 bases and J dropped 1; count of bases not matched to a gene: 9. The CDR3 here is CASSRETGAGQETQYF. The CDR3 DNA reads as TGCGCCAGCAGCAGAGAGACAGGGGCCGGCCAAGAGACCCAGTACTTC.

The CDR3 DNA reads TGTGCCACCAGCAGAGACAAAACAGGGGCTAGGGAGACCCAGTACTTC. Amino acid sequence: CATSRDKTGARETQYF. The V gene is TRBV15, the J gene TRBJ2-5; 7 positions match TRBD1. The CDR3 runs 16 residues. V lost 0 bases to trimming and J lost 5 bases; unmatched junction nucleotides: 9. The germline V gene encodes CDR1 LNHNV and CDR2 YYDKDF (reference sequence).

CDR3 in amino acids: CASSLKRYDEKLFF. Written as DNA, the CDR3 is TGCGCCAGCAGCTTGAAGCGGTACGATGAAAAACTGTTTTTT. The genes are TRBV5-1 and TRBJ1-4; no firm D call. The V end lost 1 base, the J end lost 6 bases, and 10 bases lay between the germline ends. This CDR3 is built from 14 residues. The germline CDR1 and CDR2 sequences are SGHRS and YFSETQ.

The sample holds one count of this clone. The rearrangement uses TRBV5-1 and TRBJ1-1; TRBD1 aligns across 8 bases. The germline V gene encodes CDR1 SGHRS and CDR2 YFSETQ. This CDR3 region has 16 residues. The ends lost 0 bases at V and 0 bases at J; junction bases unmatched: 4. The CDR3 coding sequence is TGCGCCAGCAGCTTGGGTCGGACAGGGATGAACACTGAAGCTTTCTTT. This codes for CASSLGRTGMNTEAFF. Combining the CDR3 with reference TRBV5-1 and TRBJ1-1 gives the whole variable domain KAGVTQTPRYLIKTRGQQVTLSCSPISGHRSVSWYQQTPGQGLQFLFEYFSETQRNKGNFPGRFSGRQFSNSRSEMNVSTLELGDSALYLCASSLGRTGMNTEAFFGQGTRLTVV.

The genes are TRBV10-1 and TRBJ1-1; D uncertain. The CDR3 has 14 amino acids. V dropped 3 bases and J dropped 0 bases, with 8 bases sitting between them. Germline V gene lookup returns CDR1 WNHNN and CDR2 SYGVQD (reference sequence). This CDR3 reads CASSDSGMNTEAFF. The CDR3 region has the DNA TGCGCCAGCAGTGATTCCGGGATGAACACTGAAGCTTTCTTT.

The V and J genes are TRBV11-3 and TRBJ2-2; 8 bases match TRBD2. This CDR3 region has 15 residues. CDR1 and CDR2 (germline): SGHNT, YENEEA. The J segment lost 3 bases and the V segment lost 7 bases, leaving 7 bases of the junction unmatched. CDR3 in DNA: TGTGCCAGCATCCTGAGCGGGAGCGACACCGGGGAGCTGTTTTTT. Translating it yields CASILSGSDTGELFF. Full variable domain (missing parts from reference TRBV11-3 and TRBJ2-2): EAGVVQSPRYKIIEKKQPVAFWCNPISGHNTLYWYLQNLGQGPELLIRYENEEAVDDSQLPKDRFSAERLKGVDSTLKIQPAELGDSAVYLCASILSGSDTGELFFGEGSRLTVL.

This clone was seen just once. This chain links TRBV11-3 with TRBJ1-3, with a possible D match to TRBD1 (5 bases). The germline V gene has CDR1 SGHNT and CDR2 YENEEA. The CDR3 loop spans 14 amino acids. Trimming took 5 bases from V and 2 from J, leaving 10 bases between them. Written as DNA, the CDR3 is TGTGCCAGCAGCCCAGGGCCAGCTGGAAACACCATATATTTT. Translated, it gives CASSPGPAGNTIYF.

The chain carries TRBV5-1 and TRBJ2-3, with 7 positions matching TRBD1. V shed 4 bases and J 9 bases; nucleotides not matched to a gene: 11. Germline loops: CDR1 SGHRS, CDR2 YFSETQ. This CDR3 comprises 14 residues. The CDR3 nucleotides are TGCGCCAGCAGCGACCTTTTTAGGGGACAGACGCAGTATTTT. Protein: CASSDLFRGQTQYF. Complete variable domain (other parts from reference TRBV5-1 and TRBJ2-3): KAGVTQTPRYLIKTRGQQVTLSCSPISGHRSVSWYQQTPGQGLQFLFEYFSETQRNKGNFPGRFSGRQFSNSRSEMNVSTLELGDSALYLCASSDLFRGQTQYFGPGTRLTVL.

This rearrangement joins TRBV18 to TRBJ1-1; 12 bases agree with TRBD1. The J segment lost 12 bases and the V segment lost 9 bases, leaving 8 bases of the junction unmatched. Germline values: CDR1 KGHSH, CDR2 LQKENI. This CDR3 contains 12 residues. The CDR3 nucleotides are TGTGCCAGTCACGGGACAGGGGGCTCGACTTTCTTT. Translated: CASHGTGGSTFF. The entire variable domain, with the rest obtained from reference TRBV18 and TRBJ1-1, is as follows: NAGVMQNPRHLVRRRGQEARLRCSPMKGHSHVYWYRQLPEEGLKFMVYLQKENIIDESGMPKERFSAEFPKEGPSILRIQQVVRGDSAAYFCASHGTGGSTFFGQGTRLTVV.

This clone was detected only a few times. This chain uses TRBV30 with TRBJ1-1; D remains unclear. Germline V gives CDR1 GTSNPN, CDR2 SVGIG (reference sequence). CDR3 length equals 11 residues. V was trimmed by 7 bases and J by 1 base, leaving 7 bases between them. The CDR3 bases are TGTGCCTTTGAGAGGAACACTGAAGCTTTCTTT. Encoded protein: CAFERNTEAFF.

This chain connects TRBV19 to TRBJ1-4, with D perhaps TRBD1 (6 bases). The germline V and J ends were trimmed by 5 bases and 6 bases, with 16 bases remaining between them. The CDR3 has 15 residues. CDR1 is LNHDA and CDR2 is SQIVND in the germline V gene (reference sequence). CDR3 sequence: CASSPRTVGDEKLFF. DNA of the CDR3: TGTGCCAGTAGTCCCCGGACAGTAGGGGATGAAAAACTGTTTTTT.

This sequence joins TRBV5-5 and TRBJ1-3, with 8 bases that match TRBD1. There are 18 residues in the CDR3. The V gene's germline CDR1 is SGHKS and CDR2 YYEKEE (reference sequence). The ends lost 0 bases at V and 6 bases at J; junction bases unmatched: 14. CDR3 DNA: TGTGCCAGCAGCTTGGACTGGGGCCCGGCGGACAGGGTAAACACCATATATTTT. Amino acid sequence: CASSLDWGPADRVNTIYF.

CDR3 region: CASSSEAGPYF. DNA of the CDR3: TGTGCCAGCAGCTCCGAGGCGGGTCCGTATTTT. This chain joins TRBV11-3 and TRBJ2-3, with a tentative D call TRBD2 (5 bases). The germline V and J ends were trimmed by 4 bases and 14 bases, with 13 bases remaining between them. The CDR3 covers 11 residues. Germline-derived CDR1 and CDR2 are SGHNT and YENEEA.

The V and J genes are TRBV5-8 and TRBJ1-1, with 7 positions matching TRBD1. Per germline, CDR1 SGHTS and CDR2 YDEGEE. V shed 4 bases, J shed 4 bases, and the junction held 10 bases outside the gene matches. The CDR3 sequence is 15 residues long. CDR3 region: CASSDRQGFVTEAFF. CDR3 in DNA: TGTGCCAGCAGCGACCGACAGGGTTTTGTCACTGAAGCTTTCTTT. Variable domain in full (rest from reference TRBV5-8 and TRBJ1-1): EAGVTQSPTHLIKTRGQQATLRCSPISGHTSVYWYQQALGLGLQFLLWYDEGEERNRGNFPPRFSGRQFPNYSSELNVNALELEDSALYLCASSDRQGFVTEAFFGQGTRLTVV.

V is TRBV19 and J is TRBJ1-5; TRBD1 aligns across 9 bases. Germline lookup yields CDR1 LNHDA and CDR2 SQIVND (reference sequence). The CDR3 is made up of 17 amino acids. The V and J ends lost 7 bases and 7 bases, in that order; junction bases with no gene match: 17. The CDR3 DNA sequence: TGTGCCAGTACCATTTGGGGGACAGGGTCCTTGAGGCAGCCCCAGCATTTT. As protein: CASTIWGTGSLRQPQHF.

The chain recombines TRBV5-6 with TRBJ1-2; no clear D gene. V lost 3 bases and J lost 5, with 5 bases in between. Germline CDR1 and CDR2: SGHDT and YYEEEE. The CDR3 spans 11 residues. The CDR3 here is CASSSVYGYTF. The CDR3 DNA reads as TGTGCCAGCAGCTCGGTATATGGCTACACCTTC.

V usage is TRBV28 and J usage is TRBJ1-1; D is unclear. The CDR3 consists of 14 residues. Trimming stripped 3 bases from V and 4 bases from J, with 12 bases between. Germline CDR1 reads MDHEN; CDR2 reads SYDVKM. CDR3 sequence reads: CASSLKGHSTEAFF. The CDR3 nucleotides are TGTGCCAGCAGTTTGAAAGGTCACAGCACTGAAGCTTTCTTT.

The CDR3 coding sequence is TGTGCCAGCAGTGTTAATTCCAATGAAAAACTGTTTTTT. Translation: CASSVNSNEKLFF. The chain employs TRBV6-4 and TRBJ1-4, with no clear D. The V and J ends lost 4 bases and 5 bases respectively, with 8 bases between them. Looked up from germline, CDR1 is MRHNA and CDR2 is SNTAGT. The CDR3 contains 13 residues.

The chain uses TRBV9 and TRBJ1-2; TRBD1 agrees at 9 bases. V trimming: 4 bases; J trimming: 6 bases; junction bases outside the gene matches: 7. The CDR3 runs to 14 residues. Germline V CDR1 and CDR2: SGDLS, YYNGEE. The CDR3 loop reads CASSPGTGKDGYTF. The CDR3 bases are TGTGCCAGCAGCCCCGGGACAGGGAAGGATGGCTACACCTTC.

J is TRBJ1-5 and V is TRBV7-9, with a weak D call TRBD1 (6 bases). V was clipped by 4 bases and J by 8 bases, with 15 bases between them. Germline lookup yields CDR1 SEHNR and CDR2 FQNEAQ (reference sequence). The CDR3 totals 14 residues. The CDR3 DNA is TGTGCCAGCAGCTCCACAGGGAGGGTCGAGCCCCAGCATTTT. Protein: CASSSTGRVEPQHF.

This rearrangement joins TRBV21-1 to TRBJ2-7; the DNA was not compared with TRBD2, the D call given in the table. TRBV21-1 is classified as a pseudogene. The CDR3 consists of 14 residues. CDR3 in DNA: TGTGCCAGCAGCAAAGGAAACTACCTCTACGAGCAGTACGTC. Protein: CASSKGNYLYEQYV.